This TCR beta chain was retrieved from a study of T cell responses to AZD1222 COVID-19 vaccine. Study summary: Researchers grouped second doses given at about 4 or about 12 weeks into one pool. Study-wide points: Clonal diversity was possibly underestimated, and the donors were mostly white British, with more females.

Worth noting for this clone: Its antigen is currently unknown.

The assay was immunoSEQ multiplex PCR, and TCRdb's table has in-frame clones only and misses some. Of 90,000 to 150,000 clones listed, around 86% are singletons. Germline V CDR1 and CDR2: SGHAT, FQNNGV. Trimming removed 5 bases from V and 14 bases from J, with 24 bases in between. The CDR3 covers 14 residues. The source of this sequence is an adult in good health. The sample was peripheral blood, taken on day 0 of AZD1222 vaccination. This chain joins TRBV11-2 and TRBJ1-2; the D gene is possibly TRBD1 (5 bases). CDR3: CASSHLKGRVERTF. For the CDR3, the DNA is TGTGCCAGCAGCCACCTTAAGGGGCGGGTGGAGAGGACCTTC. The variable domain in full, with the rest retrieved from reference TRBV11-2 and TRBJ1-2, is EAGVAQSPRYKIIEKRQSVAFWCNPISGHATLYWYQQILGQGPKLLIQFQNNGVVDDSQLPKDRFSAERLKGVDSTLKIQPAKLEDSAVYLCASSHLKGRVERTFGSGTRLTVV.